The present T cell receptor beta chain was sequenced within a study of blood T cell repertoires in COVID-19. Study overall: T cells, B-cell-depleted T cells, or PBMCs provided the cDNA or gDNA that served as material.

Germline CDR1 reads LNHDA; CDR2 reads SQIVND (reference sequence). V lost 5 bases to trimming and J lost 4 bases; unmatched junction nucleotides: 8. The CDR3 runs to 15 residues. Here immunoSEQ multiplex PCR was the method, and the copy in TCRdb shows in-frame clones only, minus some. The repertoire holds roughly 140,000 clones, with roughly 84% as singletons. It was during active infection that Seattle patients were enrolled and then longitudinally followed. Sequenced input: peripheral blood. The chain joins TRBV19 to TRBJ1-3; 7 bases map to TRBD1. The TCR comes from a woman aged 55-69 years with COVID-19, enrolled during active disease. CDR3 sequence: CASSYNTGQGNTIYF. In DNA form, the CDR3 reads TGTGCCAGTAGTTATAATACGGGACAGGGAAACACCATATATTTT.